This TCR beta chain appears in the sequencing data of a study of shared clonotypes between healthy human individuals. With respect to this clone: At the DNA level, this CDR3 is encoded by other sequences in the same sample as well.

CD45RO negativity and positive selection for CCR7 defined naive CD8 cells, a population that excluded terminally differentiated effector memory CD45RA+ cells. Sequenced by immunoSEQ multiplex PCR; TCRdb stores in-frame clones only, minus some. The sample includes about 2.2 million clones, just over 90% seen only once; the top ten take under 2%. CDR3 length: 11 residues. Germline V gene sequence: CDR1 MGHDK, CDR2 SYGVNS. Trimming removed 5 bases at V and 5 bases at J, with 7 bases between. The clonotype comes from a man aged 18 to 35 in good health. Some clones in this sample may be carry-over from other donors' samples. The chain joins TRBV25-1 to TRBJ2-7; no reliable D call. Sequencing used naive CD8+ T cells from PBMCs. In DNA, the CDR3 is TGTGCCAGCAGTCCTGGACACGAGCAGTACTTC. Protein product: CASSPGHEQYF.